A single sample gave rise to the 32 T cell receptor beta chains below, sequenced in a study of blood T cell repertoires in COVID-19. Assay: immunoSEQ multiplex PCR; the TCRdb copy retains only in-frame clones and omits some. Of about 86,000 clones listed, approximately 80% are singletons. Sequenced sample: peripheral blood. Receptor source: a man between 50 and 59 years old with acute or convalescent COVID-19.

The CDR3 DNA follows: TGTGCCAGCAGCTTTACCGCTCTAAATCATTATGAGGGCTACACCTTC. It specifies CASSFTALNHYEGYTF. The V gene is TRBV7-8, the J gene TRBJ1-2; no clear D. V shed 3 bases and J shed 8 bases, with 22 bases lying between them. The germline V gene encodes CDR1 SGHVS and CDR2 FQNEAQ. There are 16 residues in the CDR3.

The rearrangement joins TRBV30 to TRBJ2-5; D may be TRBD2 (5 bases). CDR3 size: 13 residues. Per germline, CDR1 GTSNPN and CDR2 SVGIG (reference sequence). Trimming took off 2 bases at V and 1 base at J, with 8 bases between the two ends. The CDR3 nucleotides are TGTGCCTGGAGTCCGGGATTCCAAGAGACCCAGTACTTC. Translation gives CAWSPGFQETQYF. The entire variable domain, with the rest obtained from reference TRBV30 and TRBJ2-5, is as follows: SQTIHQWPATLVQPVGSPLSLECTVEGTSNPNLYWYRQAAGRGLQLLFYSVGIGQISSEVPQNLSASRPQDRQFILSSKKLLLSDSGFYLCAWSPGFQETQYFGPGTRLLVL.

This clone was counted a few times. The rearrangement joins TRBV7-3 to TRBJ2-7, with D perhaps TRBD2 (7 bases). V lost 2 bases, J lost 2 bases, and 13 bases lay in between. The CDR3 runs to 15 residues. Per germline, CDR1 SGHTA and CDR2 FQGTGA. The CDR3 DNA sequence: TGTGCCAGCAGCTTAGAAGGGGGGGCTGCCTACGAGCAGTACTTC. Its protein product is CASSLEGGAAYEQYF.

The rearrangement links TRBV7-9 to TRBJ2-3; D is uncertain. The CDR3 length is 15 residues. V was trimmed by 4 bases and J by 11 bases, leaving 22 bases between them. CDR1 and CDR2 (germline): SEHNR, FQNEAQ (reference sequence). The CDR3 here is CASSSSTRMVHRQYF. The CDR3 DNA reads as TGTGCCAGCAGCTCTTCGACCAGAATGGTCCACAGGCAGTATTTT.

This clone was recorded only once. The V and J genes are TRBV5-1 and TRBJ2-1, with TRBD2 identical over 16 bases. This CDR3 spans 16 amino acids. Germline V gene data show CDR1 as SGHRS and CDR2 as YFSETQ. V lost 3 bases to trimming and J lost 9 bases; unmatched junction nucleotides: 6. The CDR3 is CASSSGTSGRVLEQFF. In nucleotides, the CDR3 is TGCGCCAGCAGCTCCGGGACTAGCGGGAGGGTCCTTGAGCAGTTCTTC.

The chain couples TRBV6-2 or TRBV6-3 to TRBJ1-5; D remains unclear. The germline V and J ends were trimmed by 5 bases and 0 bases, with 8 bases remaining between them. Germline V gene lookup returns CDR1 MNHEY and CDR2 SVGEGT. This CDR3 comprises 14 residues. Here the CDR3 DNA reads TGTGCCAGCAGTCCGGGGAATAGCAATCAGCCCCAGCATTTT. Its translation: CASSPGNSNQPQHF.

The V call is TRBV7-9, the J call TRBJ2-7; D remains unclear. Trimming took 5 bases from V and 3 from J, leaving 8 bases between them. The CDR3 is 12 residues long. From germline, CDR1 is SEHNR and CDR2 FQNEAQ (reference sequence). The CDR3 here is CASSPSVYEQYF. CDR3 in DNA: TGTGCCAGCAGCCCCTCGGTCTACGAGCAGTACTTC.

The chain recombines TRBV24-1 with TRBJ2-2; D gene uncertain. CDR1 and CDR2 (germline): KGHDR, SFDVKD. CDR3 length: 13 amino acids. V lost 5 bases and J lost 6, with 9 bases in between. CDR3 sequence: CATSVGASGELFF. DNA of the CDR3: TGTGCCACCAGTGTAGGAGCTTCCGGGGAGCTGTTTTTT.

This clone turned up a few times. The J gene is TRBJ2-2, the V gene TRBV5-4, with TRBD2 as a possible D gene (6 bases). Trimming pared 4 bases from V and 2 bases from J, leaving 24 bases between. The length of the CDR3 is 19 residues. Germline CDR1 reads SGHNT; CDR2 reads YYREEE (reference sequence). Here the CDR3 reads CASSHASGLSHLNTGELFF. Here the CDR3 DNA reads TGTGCCAGCAGCCATGCATCGGGACTCTCCCATTTAAACACCGGGGAGCTGTTTTTT.

This clone was picked up one time. The V and J genes are TRBV28 and TRBJ1-5, with D perhaps TRBD1 (6 bases). Per the germline V gene, CDR1 is MDHEN and CDR2 is SYDVKM. Deletions cut 6 bases from V and 6 bases from J, with 12 bases between. This CDR3 region has 13 residues. CDR3 sequence reads: CASRDSGGQPQHF. As DNA, the CDR3 is TGTGCCAGCAGGGACAGCGGAGGTCAGCCCCAGCATTTT.

This chain links TRBV18 with TRBJ1-1; no clear D gene. V gave up 2 bases and J gave up 1 base, with 23 bases separating them. This CDR3 region has 19 residues. The V gene's germline CDR1 is KGHSH and CDR2 LQKENI. CDR3 region: CASSPIVGTALGGNTEAFF. The CDR3 nucleotides read TGTGCCAGCTCACCAATAGTAGGTACCGCTCTGGGAGGGAACACTGAAGCTTTCTTT.

The table lists this clone with a count of one. The chain recombines TRBV9 with TRBJ2-2; perhaps TRBD1 as D (5 bases). Trimming took off 4 bases at V and 2 bases at J, with 9 bases between the two ends. Germline CDR1 reads SGDLS; CDR2 reads YYNGEE. The CDR3 is made up of 14 amino acids. The CDR3 coding sequence is TGTGCCAGCAGCTCTAGGACAAACACCGGGGAGCTGTTTTTT. It translates to CASSSRTNTGELFF. Combining the CDR3 with reference TRBV9 and TRBJ2-2 gives the whole variable domain DSGVTQTPKHLITATGQRVTLRCSPRSGDLSVYWYQQSLDQGLQFLIQYYNGEERAKGNILERFSAQQFPDLHSELNLSSLELGDSALYFCASSSRTNTGELFFGEGSRLTVL.

The chain recombines TRBV11-3 with TRBJ1-1; 7 bases map to TRBD1. The CDR3 is made up of 13 amino acids. V was pared by 3 bases and J by 4 bases, with 2 bases of the junction left unmatched. Germline CDR1 is SGHNT and CDR2 is YENEEA. In nucleotides, the CDR3 is TGTGCCAGCAGCTTGCAGGGGGGCACTGAAGCTTTCTTT. Translation gives CASSLQGGTEAFF.

The gene calls are TRBV7-6 and TRBJ1-2; possibly TRBD1 for D (5 bases). Between the trimmed V and J ends, which lost 5 bases and 7 bases, there was a span of 17 bases. The CDR3 has 14 residues. Per germline, CDR1 SGHVS and CDR2 FNYEAQ. The CDR3 DNA reads as TGTGCCAGCAGCGCAACCCAGGGACTGATTGGCTACACCTTC. This codes for CASSATQGLIGYTF.

The chain employs TRBV5-1 and TRBJ2-1, with D tentatively TRBD1 (6 bases). The V end was cut by 0 bases, the J end by 7 bases, with 11 bases between. The CDR3 extends over 14 amino acids. Germline V gene data show CDR1 as SGHRS and CDR2 as YFSETQ. CDR3 in DNA: TGCGCCAGCAGCTTGGGCACACAGGGAAATGAGCAGTTCTTC. Translated, it gives CASSLGTQGNEQFF. The full variable domain, in which reference TRBV5-1 and TRBJ2-1 provide the parts outside the CDR3, is KAGVTQTPRYLIKTRGQQVTLSCSPISGHRSVSWYQQTPGQGLQFLFEYFSETQRNKGNFPGRFSGRQFSNSRSEMNVSTLELGDSALYLCASSLGTQGNEQFFGPGTRLTVL.

V is TRBV7-6 and J is TRBJ2-3; TRBD1 matches 8 bases. Germline CDR1 SGHVS, CDR2 FNYEAQ. CDR3 length: 15 residues. Unmatched junction bases numbered 5, after V lost 2 bases and J lost 4 bases. In DNA form, the CDR3 reads TGTGCCAGCAGCTTACAGGGGGCAGTCGCAGATACGCAGTATTTT. Translating gives CASSLQGAVADTQYF.

The V gene is TRBV27, the J gene TRBJ2-3, with 9 bases fitting TRBD1. The length of the CDR3 is 16 residues. The V gene end was trimmed by 4 bases and the J gene end by 2 bases; junction bases not matched to a gene: 7. Germline V CDR1 and CDR2: MNHEY, SMNVEV (reference sequence). CDR3 in amino acids: CASSSAGTGNTDTQYF. DNA of the CDR3: TGTGCCAGCAGTTCCGCCGGGACAGGGAACACAGATACGCAGTATTTT.

In its sample, this clone was seen a few times. The J gene is TRBJ2-1, the V gene TRBV10-1; D is possibly TRBD1 (5 bases). The germline gives CDR1 WNHNN, CDR2 SYGVQD (reference sequence). Trimming removed 3 bases at V and 13 bases at J, with 10 bases between. The CDR3 runs to 11 residues. In DNA form, the CDR3 reads TGCGCCAGCAGTGACGTCGGACATCAGTTCTTC. Protein sequence: CASSDVGHQFF.

The V and J genes are TRBV30 and TRBJ1-1, with D perhaps matching TRBD1 (6 bases). CDR1 is GTSNPN and CDR2 is SVGIG in the germline V gene (reference sequence). This CDR3 has 17 residues. The V end lost 1 base, the J end lost 4 bases, and 22 bases lay between the germline ends. The CDR3 sequence is CAWSGLRYRAGGTEAFF. The CDR3 DNA reads TGTGCCTGGAGTGGCCTCCGTTACAGGGCGGGAGGCACTGAAGCTTTCTTT.

The chain is built from TRBV5-1 and TRBJ2-1, with a possible D match to TRBD2 (5 bases). Per the germline V gene, CDR1 is SGHRS and CDR2 is YFSETQ. This CDR3 is built from 15 residues. The V end was cut by 1 base, the J end by 6 bases, with 14 bases between. The CDR3 region is CASSLLGAAGNEQFF. The CDR3 bases are TGCGCCAGCAGCTTGTTGGGAGCGGCGGGCAATGAGCAGTTCTTC.

This clone was counted only a few times. This chain uses TRBV28 with TRBJ2-3; a weak D match, TRBD1 (6 bases). The CDR3 totals 14 residues. Trimming took 5 bases from V and 0 from J, leaving 9 bases between them. CDR1 and CDR2 from the germline V gene are MDHEN and SYDVKM. The CDR3 region is CASSGGTSTDTQYF. CDR3 in DNA: TGTGCCAGCAGTGGGGGCACTAGCACAGATACGCAGTATTTT.

The chain joins TRBV28 to TRBJ2-5; 8 bases align to TRBD1. V was clipped by 4 bases and J by 5 bases; unmatched bases: 9. This CDR3 comprises 15 residues. CDR1 and CDR2 from the germline V gene are MDHEN and SYDVKM. CDR3 DNA sequence: TGTGCCAGCAGTTCTCCGACAGGGGCCAGGGAGACCCAGTACTTC. This translates into CASSSPTGARETQYF. Complete variable domain (other parts from reference TRBV28 and TRBJ2-5): DVKVTQSSRYLVKRTGEKVFLECVQDMDHENMFWYRQDPGLGLRLIYFSYDVKMKEKGDIPEGYSVSREKKERFSLILESASTNQTSMYLCASSSPTGARETQYFGPGTRLLVL.

The rearrangement links TRBV5-1 to TRBJ2-3; 8 bases line up with TRBD1. The germline gives CDR1 SGHRS, CDR2 YFSETQ. V lost 0 bases, J lost 5 bases, and 8 bases stayed unmatched. The CDR3 totals 16 residues. CDR3 DNA sequence: TGCGCCAGCAGCTTGGCCGGCCAGGGGGCGCGAGATACGCAGTATTTT. Translated, it gives CASSLAGQGARDTQYF.

This clone was seen only a few times. V usage is TRBV5-1 and J usage is TRBJ1-6; TRBD1 aligns across 9 bases. This CDR3 region has 16 residues. The J segment lost 9 bases and the V segment lost 0 bases, leaving 7 bases of the junction unmatched. Germline CDR1 is SGHRS and CDR2 is YFSETQ. The CDR3 sequence: CASSLALGTGSSPLHF. The CDR3 bases are TGCGCCAGCAGCTTGGCCCTTGGGACAGGGAGTTCACCCCTCCACTTT.

This clone was detected many times. This chain joins TRBV29-1 and TRBJ1-4; 8 bases map to TRBD1. The germline gives CDR1 SQVTM, CDR2 ANQGSEA. The J segment lost 3 bases and the V segment lost 7 bases, leaving 10 bases of the junction unmatched. The CDR3 has 15 residues. The chain's CDR3 is CSGGQGAAANEKLFF. The CDR3 DNA reads TGCAGCGGGGGCCAGGGGGCTGCGGCTAATGAAAAACTGTTTTTT. The variable domain in full, with the rest retrieved from reference TRBV29-1 and TRBJ1-4, is SAVISQKPSRDICQRGTSLTIQCQVDSQVTMMFWYRQQPGQSLTLIATANQGSEATYESGFVIDKFPISRPNLTFSTLTVSNMSPEDSSIYLCSGGQGAAANEKLFFGSGTQLSVL.

The chain is built from TRBV19 and TRBJ1-5; 7 bases line up with TRBD1. This CDR3 has 15 residues. V lost 10 bases, J lost 0 bases, and 9 bases stayed unmatched. The germline CDR1 and CDR2 sequences are LNHDA and SQIVND (reference sequence). CDR3 protein: CATRTGGNSNQPQHF. In nucleotides, the CDR3 is TGTGCCACCCGGACAGGTGGAAATAGCAATCAGCCCCAGCATTTT.

The chain is built from TRBV29-1 and TRBJ1-6; D is unclear. CDR1 is SQVTM and CDR2 is ANQGSEA in the germline V gene. This CDR3 contains 13 residues. V lost 6 bases, J lost 7 bases, and 13 bases lay in between. The CDR3 is CSVSISVNSPLHF. For the CDR3, the DNA is TGCAGCGTCTCCATTTCGGTGAATTCACCCCTCCACTTT.

The chain employs TRBV7-9 and TRBJ1-5; 11 bases agree with TRBD1. This CDR3 comprises 18 residues. V lost 1 base to trimming and J lost 1 base; unmatched junction nucleotides: 6. The germline CDR1 and CDR2 sequences are SEHNR and FQNEAQ (reference sequence). The CDR3 nucleotides are TGTGCCAGCAGCTTAGGGACAGGGGGCAGTTTGAGCAATCAGCCCCAGCATTTT. Translation: CASSLGTGGSLSNQPQHF. The full variable domain, completed using reference TRBV7-9 and TRBJ1-5, is DTGVSQNPRHKITKRGQNVTFRCDPISEHNRLYWYRQTLGQGPEFLTYFQNEAQLEKSRLLSDRFSAERPKGSFSTLEIQRTEQGDSAMYLCASSLGTGGSLSNQPQHFGDGTRLSIL.

The chain joins TRBV6-4 to TRBJ2-1; TRBD2 matches 8 bases. With 7 bases clipped from V and 8 bases from J, the junction kept 10 bases outside the gene matches. Germline assignment: CDR1 MRHNA and CDR2 SNTAGT. The CDR3 has 14 residues. The CDR3 loop is CASKKLSGNYEQFF. CDR3 bases: TGTGCCAGCAAGAAACTTAGCGGGAACTATGAGCAGTTCTTC.

The V gene is TRBV6-1, the J gene TRBJ1-1, with D possibly matching TRBD1 (6 bases). Per the germline V gene, CDR1 is MNHNS and CDR2 is SASEGT. The CDR3 length is 14 residues. V was trimmed by 1 base and J by 3 bases, leaving 9 bases between them. The CDR3 spells CASSEGGPYTEAFF. The CDR3, as DNA: TGTGCCAGCAGTGAAGGGGGGCCGTACACTGAAGCTTTCTTT.

This clone was recorded only once. The rearrangement links TRBV7-2 to TRBJ2-5, with unresolved D. Germline values: CDR1 SGHTA, CDR2 FQGNSA. V was clipped by 1 base and J by 2 bases, with 8 bases between them. The CDR3 has 14 residues. The CDR3 DNA reads as TGTGCCAGCAGCTTAGGTCGCGTACAAGAGACCCAGTACTTC. Amino acids: CASSLGRVQETQYF.

This clone was observed a single time. This sequence joins TRBV11-2 and TRBJ2-1; 9 positions match TRBD1. Trimming took 0 bases from V and 4 from J; bases not matched to a gene: 4. Germline V gives CDR1 SGHAT, CDR2 FQNNGV. CDR3 size: 16 residues. The CDR3 loop reads CASSLEGTGPYNEQFF. The CDR3 DNA reads as TGTGCCAGCAGCTTAGAGGGGACAGGGCCATACAATGAGCAGTTCTTC. Full variable domain (remainder filled in from reference TRBV11-2 and TRBJ2-1): EAGVAQSPRYKIIEKRQSVAFWCNPISGHATLYWYQQILGQGPKLLIQFQNNGVVDDSQLPKDRFSAERLKGVDSTLKIQPAKLEDSAVYLCASSLEGTGPYNEQFFGPGTRLTVL.